This is a list of T cell receptor beta chains from one sample in a study of blood T cell repertoires in COVID-19. Repertoires were generated with immunoSEQ multiplex PCR, while TCRdb's copy carries only in-frame clones and drops some. Among approximately 200,000 clones listed, almost 90% were seen once. The sequenced sample consisted of peripheral blood. These receptors all come from a woman aged 55-69 years with acute or convalescent COVID-19. Each CDR3 is given with its conserved first and last residue. Fields, in order: J gene, V gene, clone size, D gene, CDR3 DNA, CDR3 protein. The D gene is left open where the match is weak. Some rows mark clone size as missing; the rest say once, few, many or name a class of expanded clone.

TRBJ2-7	TRBV6-6	NA	NA	TGTGCCAGCATCAAAGACACCCTGAGCTCCTACGAGCAGTACTTC	CASIKDTLSSYEQYF
TRBJ1-1	TRBV3-1/TRBV3-2	NA	NA	TGTGCCAGCAGGGGAACAGGGAACACTGAAGCTTTCTTT	CASRGTGNTEAFF
TRBJ2-1	TRBV10-1	once	NA	TGCGCCAGCAGTGAGGACCTAACCCCAGGAAATGAGCAGTTCTTC	CASSEDLTPGNEQFF
TRBJ2-7	TRBV18	NA	NA	TGTGCCAGCTCACCAACGGAGGGCTACGAGCAGTACTTC	CASSPTEGYEQYF
TRBJ1-5	TRBV28	NA	NA	TGTGCCAGCAGTTTAGTTGTGAGGGTAGGTCAGCCCCAGCATTTT	CASSLVVRVGQPQHF
TRBJ2-1	TRBV2	NA	NA	TGTGCCAGCAGTCCCCAGGGGATCAATGAGCAGTTCTTC	CASSPQGINEQFF
TRBJ1-5	TRBV25-1	NA	TRBD1	TGTGCCAGCAGTGGTACAGGGGGCAATCAGCCCCAGCATTTT	CASSGTGGNQPQHF
TRBJ1-6	TRBV29-1	NA	NA	TGCAGCGTCCGCCTTGGCTCACCCCTCCACTTT	CSVRLGSPLHF
TRBJ2-1	TRBV7-6	NA	TRBD2	TGTGCCAGCTCCCCGGCGGGGGGCTCCTACAATGAGCAGTTCTTC	CASSPAGGSYNEQFF
TRBJ2-1	TRBV3-1/TRBV3-2	NA	TRBD2	TGTGCCAGCAGCCATGTGTCTAGCGGGACGAATGAGCAGTTCTTC	CASSHVSSGTNEQFF
TRBJ1-1	TRBV9	NA	TRBD1	TGTGCCAGCAGCCTCCTAGGGACAGGGAACACTGAAGCTTTCTTT	CASSLLGTGNTEAFF
TRBJ2-2	TRBV15	NA	TRBD2	TGTGCCACCAGCAGGATGGGGCTACTAGCGGGAGGCATTGACGGGGAGCTGTTTTTT	CATSRMGLLAGGIDGELFF
TRBJ1-1	TRBV19	few	NA	TGTGCCAGTAGATGGCTTGAGGGCACTGAAGCTTTCTTT	CASRWLEGTEAFF
TRBJ2-5	TRBV6-1	NA	TRBD1	TGTGCCAGCAGTGAGGAACAGGGGATCAGAGAGACCCAGTACTTC	CASSEEQGIRETQYF
TRBJ1-1	TRBV30	NA	NA	TGTGCCTGGAGGCAGACGAGGGCCAAAGCTTTCTTT	CAWRQTRAKAFF
TRBJ1-2	TRBV7-8	NA	NA	TGTGCCAGCAGCCCTAGATTACAGGGAGCTAACTATGGCTACACCTTC	CASSPRLQGANYGYTF
TRBJ1-1	TRBV14	NA	NA	TGTGCCAGCAGCCAAGTCGGCGGGGGCACTGAAGCTTTCTTT	CASSQVGGGTEAFF
TRBJ1-2	TRBV7-9	NA	NA	TGTGCCAGCAGCTACGCTGGGGGGGGAACTATTGGCTACACCTTC	CASSYAGGGTIGYTF
TRBJ1-2	TRBV30	NA	TRBD1	TGTGCCTGGAAGACAGGGTCTGGCGGCTACACCTTC	CAWKTGSGGYTF
TRBJ2-7	TRBV5-1	NA	NA	TGCGCCAGCAGCTTGGACTCCACCTCCTACGAGCAGTACTTC	CASSLDSTSYEQYF
TRBJ2-1	TRBV29-1	NA	NA	TGCAGCGTTATGGTATGGTCAGGGAACATTGAGCAGTTCTTC	CSVMVWSGNIEQFF
TRBJ2-1	TRBV7-9	NA	TRBD2	TGTGCCAGCAGGAACGGGACTAGCGGATACAATGAGCAGTTCTTC	CASRNGTSGYNEQFF
TRBJ1-2	TRBV19	NA	NA	TGTGCCAGTAGTACACCCCGAGGGCGGAACTATGGCTACACCTTC	CASSTPRGRNYGYTF
TRBJ1-5	TRBV6-5	NA	NA	TGTGCCAGCACCTCCGACGGGGGGGTAGGTCAGCCCCAGCATTTT	CASTSDGGVGQPQHF
TRBJ1-6	TRBV7-6	NA	TRBD1	TGTGCCAGCAGCCCGTGGACAGGGGGGGGCTCACCCCTCCACTTT	CASSPWTGGGSPLHF
TRBJ1-1	TRBV19	NA	NA	TGTGCCAGTAGCAGATACAGGGCAGGTAACACTGAAGCTTTCTTT	CASSRYRAGNTEAFF
TRBJ1-1	TRBV5-1	NA	NA	TGCGCCAGCAGCTTCGCCAATCCGGGGGACACTGAAGCTTTCTTT	CASSFANPGDTEAFF
TRBJ1-1	TRBV11-2	NA	NA	TGTGCCAGCAGCCCCCACAGTCCTGAAGCTTTCTTT	CASSPHSPEAFF